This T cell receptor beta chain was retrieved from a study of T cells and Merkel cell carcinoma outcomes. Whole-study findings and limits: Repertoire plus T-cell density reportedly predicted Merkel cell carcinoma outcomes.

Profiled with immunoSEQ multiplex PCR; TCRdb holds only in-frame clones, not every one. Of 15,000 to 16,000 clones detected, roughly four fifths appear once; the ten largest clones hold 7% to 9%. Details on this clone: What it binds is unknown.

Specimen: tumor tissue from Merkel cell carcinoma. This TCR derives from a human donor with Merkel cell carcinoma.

CDR3 DNA: TGTGCCAGCAGCTTACATGGGGAGACCCAGTACTTC. This translates into CASSLHGETQYF. The genes are TRBV7-9 and TRBJ2-5, with D uncertain. From germline, CDR1 is SEHNR and CDR2 FQNEAQ (reference sequence). This CDR3 contains 12 residues. The germline V and J ends were trimmed by 2 bases and 5 bases, with 6 bases remaining between them.